Listed here is a single T cell receptor beta chain. Its antigen target is currently unknown. Per-nucleotide qualities are absent, and no much larger clonotype sits a single base away. CDR1 and CDR2, per the germline V gene (reference sequence), are LNHDA and SQIVND. V sheds 4 bases and J sheds 6 bases, leaving 16 bases between their ends. The CDR3 measures 14 amino acids from cysteine to phenylalanine. The CDR3 DNA has 42 bases and is translated from base 1. The data were taken from a study of OX40 agonist ivuxolimab in advanced cancers. With regard to the full study: The costimulatory receptor OX40 (CD134) was targeted by ivuxolimab, a fully human IgG2 agonistic monoclonal antibody. Intravenous ivuxolimab was administered to patients every 2 weeks at six dose levels: 0.01, 0.1, 0.3, 1.5, 3 and 10 mg/kg. Of the roughly 51 patients in dose escalation, around 19 had hepatocellular carcinoma, some 15 had melanoma, 9 had renal cell carcinoma and 9 had head and neck cancer. In the dose-escalation cohort, approximately 80% of patients were male, and the mean age was 60 years with a range of about 23 to 79. Patients were allowed to have had prior anti-PD-1, anti-PD-L1 or anti-CTLA-4 therapy, and roughly 40% of the dose-escalation patients had been treated with checkpoint inhibitors. Partial responses were achieved by three dose-escalation patients, of whom one had hepatocellular carcinoma and two had cutaneous melanoma. The point of sequencing TCRbeta in the periphery was to test whether ivuxolimab changed TCR sequence diversity and drove clonal T-cell expansion. The paper describes the monotherapy dose-escalation part (N = 52 patients) of the phase I trial of ivuxolimab. The full study reports these points: At doses of 0.1 to 3.0 mg/kg, clonal expansion of both CD4+ and CD8+ blood T cells was observed from baseline to week 6. After ivuxolimab, expanded clones were on average more numerous among CD8+ T cells than among CD4+ T cells. Which antigens the clonally expanded peripheral T cells were specific for was not determined. Low levels of normalized T-cell clonal expansion were also shown by some nonresponding patients. In the 0.1-3.0 mg/kg groups, partial responders had among the lowest normalized peripheral clonal expansion, particularly in CD8+ T cells.

Genomic DNA was isolated from the sorted cells so that the TCRbeta CDR3 region could be sequenced. The immunoSEQ Assay was used to sequence the TCRbeta CDR3 regions. This immuneACCESS table, as held by TCRdb, lists in-frame sequences with V and J called but not all clones. Of the missing ones, under half trace to an unresolved V gene in checked studies; the others have no known cause. The sample table holds about 64,000 clones, of which roughly 89% were seen once. The ten largest clones capture about 5% of the sample. Patients with autoimmune disease history or receiving systemic immunosuppression were excluded from the trial. In every dose cohort, peripheral blood was drawn for TCR sequencing at baseline, cycle 4 day 1, and cycle 7 day 1. The samples were drawn from a first-in-human, open-label, multicenter phase I dose-escalation trial of ivuxolimab. Adults with locally advanced or metastatic melanoma, renal cell, hepatocellular, or head and neck squamous cell carcinoma were enrolled in the trial. CD4+ and CD8+ T cells were sorted separately from peripheral blood before TCR sequencing.

The receptor chain draws on TRBV19 and TRBJ2-7; the D segment may tentatively be TRBD1 or TRBD2, each giving 5 matched bases. Sequencing used CD4+ or CD8+ T cells sorted from blood, obtained in a trial of the OX40 agonist ivuxolimab. The receptor comes from an adult with an advanced solid tumor such as melanoma, head and neck, liver or kidney cancer. The bases are TGTGCCAGTAGTACGACCGTGAGGGGCCCCGAGCAGTACTTC. This translates into CASSTTVRGPEQYF.